This TCR beta chain was recorded in a study of radiotherapy plus CTLA-4 blockade in lung cancer. General study points: Once radiotherapy plus ipilimumab had been given, TCR clones derived from tumor expanded in blood.

After removal of 6 bases from V and 4 bases from J, the junction contained 17 bases not matched to a gene. Germline CDR1 LNHDA, CDR2 SQIVND (reference sequence). The CDR3 is 17 amino acids. Sequenced by immunoSEQ multiplex PCR; TCRdb stores in-frame clones only, minus some. The top ten clones hold around 3.2% of a sample with 45,000 to 55,000 clones, roughly 80% of them seen once. As to this clone: Its antigen remains unidentified.

Specimen: peripheral blood, collected from a patient treated with radiotherapy plus ipilimumab. The clonotype comes from a human donor with non-small cell lung cancer who had a partial response to radiotherapy plus ipilimumab. The rearrangement links TRBV19 to TRBJ2-7; 8 bases are a match to TRBD1. The DNA for the CDR3 is TGTGCCAGTAGCGTAGTCGGACAGGGTAGTATCTTATACGAGCAGTACTTC. This encodes CASSVVGQGSILYEQYF.